Each of the 11 T cell receptor beta chains below was sequenced from the same sample in a study of T cells after yellow fever vaccination. TCRdb passed the 5' RACE reads through MiXCR, listing each CDR3 protein once. The table shows more than 300,000 distinct CDR3 sequences, with around 6.8% occurring only once. Sample: PBMCs, taken 35 to 50 days after the first yellow fever vaccination. These receptors were collected from a man between 18 and 29 years old who received the YFV17D yellow fever vaccine.

This clonotype occurred a few times. CDR3 in amino acids: CASRRMTGAGNEQYF. CDR3 bases: TGTGCCAGTAGAAGAATGACAGGGGCAGGGAACGAGCAGTACTTC. The V gene is TRBV19, the J gene TRBJ2-7; 8 bases agree with TRBD1. There are 15 residues in the CDR3. The ends lost 6 bases at V and 5 bases at J; junction bases unmatched: 12. Germline values: CDR1 LNHDA, CDR2 SQIVND (reference sequence).

This clonotype was recorded many times. The chain recombines TRBV24-1 with TRBJ1-6; TRBD1 matches 7 bases. Germline assignment: CDR1 KGHDR and CDR2 SFDVKD. After removal of 5 bases from V and 6 bases from J, the junction contained 3 bases not matched to a gene. This CDR3 contains 14 residues. CDR3 coding DNA: TGTGCCACCAGTGGAGACAGGGTTAATTCACCCCTCCACTTT. This sequence encodes CATSGDRVNSPLHF.

The chain is built from TRBV15 and TRBJ1-5, with 9 bases that match TRBD1. This CDR3 spans 15 amino acids. Germline V gene data show CDR1 as LNHNV and CDR2 as YYDKDF (reference sequence). The V segment lost 5 bases and the J segment 6 bases; nucleotides outside the gene matches: 8. CDR3 coding DNA: TGTGCCACCAGCGGGCCCGACAGGGGGAGTCAGCCCCAGCATTTT. Its translation: CATSGPDRGSQPQHF. Based on the CDR3 plus reference TRBV15 and TRBJ1-5, the full variable domain is DAMVIQNPRYQVTQFGKPVTLSCSQTLNHNVMYWYQQKSSQAPKLLFHYYDKDFNNEADTPDNFQSRRPNTSFCFLDIRSPGLGDTAMYLCATSGPDRGSQPQHFGDGTRLSIL.

This clonotype has a handful of counts. V usage is TRBV3-1 and J usage is TRBJ2-7; D possibly corresponds to TRBD2 (6 bases). Trimming removed 9 bases from V and 4 bases from J, with 16 bases in between. CDR1 LGHDT and CDR2 YNNKEL come from the germline V gene (reference sequence). CDR3 length: 13 amino acids. The CDR3 loop reads CASLPSGSYEQYF. DNA of the CDR3: TGTGCCAGTTTGCCCAGCGGGTCTTACGAGCAGTACTTC.

The CDR3 sequence is CASSLLAGGETQYF. The CDR3 DNA reads TGTGCCAGCAGCTTACTAGCGGGGGGGGAGACCCAGTACTTC. The V gene is TRBV7-2, the J gene TRBJ2-5; 12 nucleotides match TRBD2. J lost 5 bases, V lost 2 bases, and 0 bases had no gene match. The CDR3 runs 14 residues. Germline V lookup: CDR1 SGHTA, CDR2 FQGNSA. The whole variable domain, filled in from reference TRBV7-2 and TRBJ2-5, reads GAGVSQSPSNKVTEKGKDVELRCDPISGHTALYWYRQSLGQGLEFLIYFQGNSAPDKSGLPSDRFSAERTGGSVSTLTIQRTQQEDSAVYLCASSLLAGGETQYFGPGTRLLVL.

This clonotype appeared many times. The V and J genes are TRBV5-1 and TRBJ2-1, with D maybe TRBD2 (7 bases). The CDR3 loop spans 14 amino acids. Germline V gene data show CDR1 as SGHRS and CDR2 as YFSETQ. Trimming shortened V by 3 bases and J by 5 bases, and 12 bases separated the two germline ends. CDR3: CASSSGGPDNEQFF. Written as DNA, the CDR3 is TGCGCCAGCAGCTCCGGGGGGCCGGACAATGAGCAGTTCTTC. Supplemented by reference TRBV5-1 and TRBJ2-1, the full variable domain reads KAGVTQTPRYLIKTRGQQVTLSCSPISGHRSVSWYQQTPGQGLQFLFEYFSETQRNKGNFPGRFSGRQFSNSRSEMNVSTLELGDSALYLCASSSGGPDNEQFFGPGTRLTVL.

V usage is TRBV7-3 and J usage is TRBJ2-3, with 16 bases identical to TRBD2. Germline CDR1 and CDR2: SGHTA and FQGTGA. The CDR3 contains 19 residues. Unmatched junction bases numbered 10, after V lost 2 bases and J lost 5 bases. CDR3 nucleotide sequence: TGTGCCAGCAGCTTAGGCCCGGGACTAGCGGGGGGGCGGGAAGATACGCAGTATTTT. Protein: CASSLGPGLAGGREDTQYF.

This chain links TRBV7-2 with TRBJ1-6; the D is unclear. V was trimmed by 5 bases and J by 6 bases, leaving 8 bases between them. Germline V gene data show CDR1 as SGHTA and CDR2 as FQGNSA. The CDR3 is made up of 13 amino acids. The CDR3 loop is CASSNDLNSPLHF. CDR3 nucleotide sequence: TGTGCCAGCAGCAACGACCTTAATTCACCCCTCCACTTT.

The rearrangement joins TRBV20-1 to TRBJ1-2; no definite D call. This CDR3 has 12 residues. Deletions cut 3 bases from V and 5 bases from J, with 10 bases between. CDR1 and CDR2 (germline): DFQATT, SNEGSKA (reference sequence). CDR3 loop: CSASTLLYGYTF. CDR3 nucleotides: TGCAGTGCTAGCACCCTCCTTTATGGCTACACCTTC.

This clonotype has ten or more counts. The rearrangement links TRBV5-1 to TRBJ1-1; 9 nucleotides align to TRBD1. J lost 1 base, V lost 0 bases, and 4 bases had no gene match. Germline V gene sequence: CDR1 SGHRS, CDR2 YFSETQ. This CDR3 is built from 16 residues. This CDR3 reads CASSLATGGRNTEAFF. The DNA of the CDR3 is TGCGCCAGCAGCTTGGCGACAGGGGGTAGGAACACTGAAGCTTTCTTT.

This clonotype was found a few times. The chain recombines TRBV7-9 with TRBJ2-7; D might be TRBD1 (6 bases). Germline values: CDR1 SEHNR, CDR2 FQNEAQ (reference sequence). This CDR3 is 17 amino acids long. Trimming stripped 5 bases from V and 0 bases from J, with 20 bases between. The CDR3 is CASSGNTGTLSSYEQYF. CDR3 sequence (DNA): TGTGCCAGCAGCGGAAATACCGGGACACTAAGCTCCTACGAGCAGTACTTC.